This record looks at one T cell receptor beta chain sequence and its context. The method was immunoSEQ multiplex PCR; TCRdb's version includes in-frame clones alone and lacks a portion of them. The profile shows about 130,000 clones, around 92% of them singletons. From germline, CDR1 is MNHNS and CDR2 SASEGT. Trimming removed 3 bases at V and 4 bases at J, with 13 bases between. The CDR3 runs to 15 residues. The sample belongs to a study of T cell responses to AZD1222 COVID-19 vaccine. Sample: peripheral blood, taken on day 0 of AZD1222 vaccination. This rearrangement joins TRBV6-1 to TRBJ1-3; a possible D gene is TRBD1 (6 bases). This TCR came from an adult in good health. CDR3 DNA sequence: TGTGCCAGCAGTGAGTCGGGGGCAGGAGGAAACACCATATATTTT. Translation gives CASSESGAGGNTIYF.